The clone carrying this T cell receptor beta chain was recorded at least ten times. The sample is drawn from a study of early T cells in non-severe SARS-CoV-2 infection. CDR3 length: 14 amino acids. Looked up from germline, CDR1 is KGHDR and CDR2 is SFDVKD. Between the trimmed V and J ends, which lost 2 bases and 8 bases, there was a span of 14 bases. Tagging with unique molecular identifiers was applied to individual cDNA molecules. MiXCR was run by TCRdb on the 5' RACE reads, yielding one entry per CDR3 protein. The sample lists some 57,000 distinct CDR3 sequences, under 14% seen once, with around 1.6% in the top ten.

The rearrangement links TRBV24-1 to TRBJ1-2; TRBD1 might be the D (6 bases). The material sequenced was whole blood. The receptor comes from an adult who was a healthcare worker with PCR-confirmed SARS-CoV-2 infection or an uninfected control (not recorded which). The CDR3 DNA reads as TGTGCCACCAGTGATTCGAACAGGGCGGAAGGCTACACCTTC. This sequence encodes CATSDSNRAEGYTF.